These 24 T cell receptor beta chains were all obtained from the same sample, sequenced in a study of blood T cells in healthy people across ages. The second PCR ran roughly 7 to 12 cycles with a sample-barcoded 5' primer and J-beta primers. From the 5' RACE reads, TCRdb called clonotypes with MiXCR, one entry per CDR3 protein. The repertoire holds 710,000 or so distinct CDR3 sequences, with approximately 30% as singletons. Sequenced material: blood. The receptor source for this set is a woman aged 80 or older in good health.

To note about this clonotype: A read error may be the cause here, since a much bigger clone is one base away. The J gene is TRBJ2-2, the V gene TRBV5-1; no definite D call. This CDR3 has 13 amino acids. Trimming pared 0 bases from V and 7 bases from J, leaving 7 bases between. Looked up from germline, CDR1 is SGHRS and CDR2 is YFSETQ. The CDR3 region has the DNA TGCGCCAGCAGCTTGGTATCCTACGGGGAGCTGTTTTTT. Protein sequence: CASSLVSYGELFF.

The V and J genes are TRBV19 and TRBJ1-2; the D is unclear. The CDR3 is 15 residues long. In germline, CDR1 is LNHDA, CDR2 SQIVND (reference sequence). V gave up 4 bases and J gave up 4 bases, with 16 bases separating them. The CDR3 coding sequence is TGTGCCAGTAGTACCAGGCCCGTGGAAGGCTATGGCTACACCTTC. It yields the protein CASSTRPVEGYGYTF.

This clonotype was seen a handful of times. This chain links TRBV7-2 with TRBJ1-1; a weak D match, TRBD1 (5 bases). Germline CDR1 SGHTA, CDR2 FQGNSA. V was clipped by 1 base and J by 5 bases, with 14 bases between them. The CDR3 has 15 amino acids. The CDR3 sequence: CASSLDFGRVTEAFF. CDR3 bases: TGTGCCAGCAGCTTAGATTTTGGCAGGGTTACTGAAGCTTTCTTT.

In regard to this clonotype: One junction end does not reproduce the germline sequence, and a read error may be involved. J is TRBJ2-7 and V is TRBV7-2, with TRBD2 matching 8 bases. The CDR3 has 14 residues. Germline V gives CDR1 SGHTA, CDR2 FQGNSA. The CDR3 DNA reads as TGTGCCGGCAGCTTACGGGGGGGGGCTTACGAGCAGTACTTC. Its protein product is CAGSLRGGAYEQYF.

This clonotype was recorded at least ten times. The V call is TRBV3-1, the J call TRBJ2-1; a weak D match, TRBD1 (6 bases). This CDR3 has 15 residues. Trimming took 6 bases from V and 0 from J, leaving 12 bases between them. Germline V lookup: CDR1 LGHDT, CDR2 YNNKEL (reference sequence). CDR3 residues: CASSQDSLSYNEQFF. The CDR3 DNA reads TGTGCCAGCAGTCAGGACAGCCTCTCCTACAATGAGCAGTTCTTC.

The rearrangement links TRBV11-2 to TRBJ1-1; D remains unclear. CDR1 is SGHAT, CDR2 FQNNGV, per germline. V lost 2 bases and J 10 bases, leaving 11 bases between the germline ends. This CDR3 contains 12 residues. The CDR3 region is CASSLSGEGAFF. The DNA of the CDR3 is TGTGCCAGCAGCTTATCGGGAGAGGGAGCTTTCTTT. The variable domain in full, completed from reference TRBV11-2 and TRBJ1-1, reads EAGVAQSPRYKIIEKRQSVAFWCNPISGHATLYWYQQILGQGPKLLIQFQNNGVVDDSQLPKDRFSAERLKGVDSTLKIQPAKLEDSAVYLCASSLSGEGAFFGQGTRLTVV.

The V call is TRBV11-2, the J call TRBJ2-3, with TRBD2 matching over 11 bases. Germline CDR1 is SGHAT and CDR2 is FQNNGV. CDR3 length: 18 amino acids. The trim removed 0 bases at V and 4 bases at J, leaving 9 bases unmatched. The CDR3 bases are TGTGCCAGCAGCTTAGATCCATATAGCGGGAGGGCGGCAGATACGCAGTATTTT. It translates to CASSLDPYSGRAADTQYF.

Notes on this clonotype: The conserved phenylalanine or tryptophan is not found at the CDR3 terminus, so this likely reflects a read error. This chain connects TRBV6-5 to TRBJ2-5, with D perhaps TRBD2 (5 bases). This CDR3 contains 14 residues. The V and J ends lost 5 bases and 2 bases respectively, with 12 bases between them. The germline V gene encodes CDR1 MNHEY and CDR2 SVGAGI. The CDR3 sequence is CASSRRTGQETQYV. As DNA, the CDR3 is TGTGCCAGCAGTAGGAGGACGGGTCAAGAGACCCAGTACGTC.

This clonotype appeared a few times. The chain has TRBV5-1 and TRBJ2-2; D is undetermined. Germline V gene sequence: CDR1 SGHRS, CDR2 YFSETQ. Trimming took 1 base from V and 5 from J, leaving 12 bases between them. The CDR3 totals 15 residues. In DNA form, the CDR3 reads TGCGCCAGCAGCTTGTTGGGGATTGAGACCGGGGAGCTGTTTTTT. It yields the protein CASSLLGIETGELFF.

V gene TRBV5-1 combines with J gene TRBJ1-6, with TRBD1 identical over 9 bases. V lost 4 bases and J lost 7; bases outside the gene matches: 9. CDR1 is SGHRS, CDR2 YFSETQ, per germline. This CDR3 comprises 16 residues. This CDR3 is CASSPGTGQVNSPLHF. CDR3 bases: TGCGCCAGCAGCCCAGGGACAGGGCAAGTGAATTCACCCCTCCACTTT.

This clonotype was seen repeatedly, ten times or more. This chain connects TRBV5-5 to TRBJ2-7, with D unclear. The CDR3 loop spans 14 amino acids. Germline CDR1 reads SGHKS; CDR2 reads YYEKEE (reference sequence). Trimming cost V 0 bases and J 3 bases, with 10 bases left between them. CDR3 coding DNA: TGTGCCAGCAGCTTGGAGGCTCTACTCTACGAGCAGTACTTC. This codes for CASSLEALLYEQYF. Supplemented by reference TRBV5-5 and TRBJ2-7, the full variable domain reads DAGVTQSPTHLIKTRGQQVTLRCSPISGHKSVSWYQQVLGQGPQFIFQYYEKEERGRGNFPDRFSARQFPNYSSELNVNALLLGDSALYLCASSLEALLYEQYFGPGTRLTVT.

This clonotype was seen a few times. The gene calls are TRBV5-1 and TRBJ2-7; D may match TRBD1 or TRBD2 (5 bases each). Germline CDR1 is SGHRS and CDR2 is YFSETQ. Trimming took 7 bases from V and 1 from J, leaving 9 bases between them. The CDR3 consists of 12 residues. The CDR3 DNA reads as TGCGCCAGCGGGGGACGGTCCTACGAGCAGTACTTC. This gives the protein CASGGRSYEQYF.

The gene calls are TRBV6-5 and TRBJ1-4; D gene uncertain. The CDR3 has 12 residues. V was cut by 6 bases and J by 8 bases, with 10 bases left in between. CDR1 and CDR2 (germline): MNHEY, SVGAGI. CDR3 nucleotide sequence: TGTGCCAGCAGGGCCGGTGGGGAAAAACTGTTTTTT. This gives the protein CASRAGGEKLFF.

This clonotype was observed many times. The chain joins TRBV3-1 to TRBJ2-1; TRBD2 matches at 8 bases. Germline V gene sequence: CDR1 LGHDT, CDR2 YNNKEL (reference sequence). Trimming at V came to 0 bases and at J to 2 bases, leaving 6 bases not matched to a gene. CDR3 length equals 17 residues. CDR3 loop: CASSQELGGGTYNEQFF. As DNA, the CDR3 is TGTGCCAGCAGCCAAGAGTTGGGCGGGGGGACCTACAATGAGCAGTTCTTC.

The chain employs TRBV5-1 and TRBJ2-5, with TRBD2 matching over 11 bases. The end of the DNA fits TRBJ2-7 better, so the J call may be wrong. Germline V gene lookup returns CDR1 SGHRS and CDR2 YFSETQ. The CDR3 totals 15 residues. The CDR3 DNA reads as TGCGCCAGCAGCCCTCTAGCGGGAGGCTCCTACGAGCAGTACTTC. It yields the protein CASSPLAGGSYEQYF.

The chain has TRBV7-2 and TRBJ2-7, with D possibly matching TRBD2 (5 bases). This CDR3 has 16 amino acids. Germline CDR1 SGHTA, CDR2 FQGNSA. V lost 6 bases to trimming and J lost 2 bases, with 20 bases between them. As DNA, the CDR3 is TGTGCCAGCAGTCCTTGGCTGGCGGGCGCCACCTACGAGCAGTACTTC. Translated: CASSPWLAGATYEQYF.

Details on this clonotype: The junction departs from germline at one end; a sequencing error may be responsible. The chain joins TRBV2 to TRBJ2-1; 11 bases are a match to TRBD2. Germline CDR1 reads SNHLY; CDR2 reads FYNNEI. This CDR3 comprises 15 residues. This CDR3 reads CASSALAGGYNEQVF. In DNA form, the CDR3 reads TGTGCCAGCAGTGCCCTAGCGGGGGGCTACAATGAGCAGGTCTTC. Full variable domain (missing parts from reference TRBV2 and TRBJ2-1): EPEVTQTPSHQVTQMGQEVILRCVPISNHLYFYWYRQILGQKVEFLVSFYNNEISEKSEIFDDQFSVERPDGSNFTLKIRSTKLEDSAMYFCASSALAGGYNEQVFGPGTRLTVL.

Ten or more counts support this clonotype. The V call is TRBV15, the J call TRBJ1-4; D call uncertain. V lost 2 bases, J lost 0 bases, and 7 bases lay in between. Germline V gives CDR1 LNHNV, CDR2 YYDKDF (reference sequence). CDR3 size: 15 residues. In DNA, the CDR3 is TGTGCCACCAGCAGAACCACCGCAACTAATGAAAAACTGTTTTTT. Residues: CATSRTTATNEKLFF.

To note about this clonotype: A much larger clone is a single base away; this may be a read error. The chain uses TRBV20-1 and TRBJ1-5; TRBD1 aligns across 8 bases. This CDR3 has 16 amino acids. J lost 5 bases, V lost 2 bases, and 11 bases had no gene match. Germline CDR1 DFQATT, CDR2 SNEGSKA (reference sequence). DNA for the CDR3: TGCAGTGCTAGACCATACGCGACAGGGGAGGATCAGCCCCAGCATTTT. This gives the protein CSARPYATGEDQPQHF.

This clonotype was recorded many times. The chain recombines TRBV18 with TRBJ1-5; D gene uncertain. CDR3 length: 13 amino acids. Germline V lookup: CDR1 KGHSH, CDR2 LQKENI. Deletions cut 3 bases from V and 4 bases from J, with 7 bases between. The CDR3: CASSPGQNQPQHF. In nucleotides, the CDR3 is TGTGCCAGCTCACCCGGGCAGAATCAGCCCCAGCATTTT.

This clonotype was seen a few times. The genes are TRBV5-1 and TRBJ1-1, with TRBD1 identical over 10 bases. Germline V gene sequence: CDR1 SGHRS, CDR2 YFSETQ. Unmatched junction bases numbered 7, after V lost 4 bases and J lost 4 bases. The CDR3 covers 15 residues. CDR3 in amino acids: CASSEGTGEGTEAFF. The DNA of the CDR3 is TGCGCCAGCAGCGAAGGGACAGGGGAGGGCACTGAAGCTTTCTTT.

This clonotype appeared many times. This chain connects TRBV7-6 to TRBJ2-3, with 10 bases aligning to TRBD2. The CDR3 loop spans 17 amino acids. CDR1 SGHVS and CDR2 FNYEAQ come from the germline V gene. Trimming removed 5 bases from V and 2 bases from J; junction bases left unmatched: 10. The CDR3 nucleotides are TGTGCCAGCAGCCCCTTAAGCGGGGGGGGGTTCACAGATACGCAGTATTTT. Translating it yields CASSPLSGGGFTDTQYF.

Details on this clonotype: One base away lies a much larger clone, so this may be a sequencing read error. V usage is TRBV6-2 or TRBV6-3 and J usage is TRBJ1-2; no reliable D call. Germline lookup yields CDR1 MNHEY and CDR2 SVGEGT. This CDR3 is 13 amino acids long. Trimming took off 7 bases at V and 1 base at J, with 10 bases between the two ends. The CDR3 DNA reads as TGTGCCAGCACCCAGACCATTAACTATGGCTACACCTTC. Translating gives CASTQTINYGYTF.

V gene TRBV16 combines with J gene TRBJ1-1; the D gene is possibly TRBD1 (5 bases). The CDR3 runs to 13 residues. V was pared by 4 bases and J by 4 bases, with 10 bases between. Germline V lookup: CDR1 KGHSY, CDR2 FQNENV. This CDR3 is CASSRPGITEAFF. As DNA, the CDR3 is TGTGCCAGCAGCCGGCCAGGGATCACTGAAGCTTTCTTT.